The rows below give T cell receptor beta chains drawn from one sample of a study of OX40 agonist ivuxolimab in advanced cancers. The protocol was immunoSEQ multiplex PCR, while the TCRdb copy is restricted to in-frame clones and leaves out a portion. The table shows tens of thousands of clones, with 91% occurring only once. This sample comprised CD4+ or CD8+ T cells sorted from blood, obtained in a trial of the OX40 agonist ivuxolimab. These receptors all stem from an adult with an advanced solid tumor such as melanoma, head and neck, liver or kidney cancer. Both conserved end residues are part of each CDR3. The D gene is left open where the match is weak. Some rows mark clone size as missing; the rest say once, few, many or name a class of expanded clone.

J,V,D,size,DNA,CDR3
TRBJ2-5,TRBV5-4,NA,few,TGTGCCAGCAGCTTCAAAAGGGAGACCCAGTACTTC,CASSFKRETQYF
TRBJ1-6,TRBV4-1,NA,NA,TGCGCCAGCAGCCAAGGGCCAGACAGAAATTCACCCCTCCACTTT,CASSQGPDRNSPLHF
TRBJ2-6,TRBV5-1,TRBD2,NA,TGCGCCAGCAGCTTGTTGGCTAGCGGCCTCTCTGGGGCCAACGTCCTGACTTTC,CASSLLASGLSGANVLTF
TRBJ1-2,TRBV14,NA,once,TGTGCCAGCAGCCAAGCGGCCGGGCTTAACTATGGCTACACCTTC,CASSQAAGLNYGYTF
TRBJ1-3,TRBV7-2,NA,NA,TGTGCCAGCAGCTTGGAAGTTCGGGGTGGAAACACCATATATTTT,CASSLEVRGGNTIYF
TRBJ2-2,TRBV10-3,NA,NA,TGTGCCATCAGTGGACTACAGGGAACCGGGGAGCTGTTTTTT,CAISGLQGTGELFF
TRBJ2-1,TRBV15,TRBD1,NA,TGTGCCACCAGCAGAGAGTCCCAGGGGGTGTACAATGAGCAGTTCTTC,CATSRESQGVYNEQFF
TRBJ1-5,TRBV19,NA,NA,TGTGCCAGTAGTATCGCCGACACTCAGCCCCAGCATTTT,CASSIADTQPQHF
TRBJ1-1,TRBV28,NA,NA,TGTGCCAGCAGTTTGGCCAGACTGGCTTTCTTT,CASSLARLAFF
TRBJ2-7,TRBV28,TRBD1,NA,TGTGCCAGCAGTTTAACCCAGGGGGCGCCCTACGAGCAGTACTTC,CASSLTQGAPYEQYF
TRBJ2-7,TRBV6-6,NA,NA,TGTGCCAGCAGTTACGGGGGGTCCGGTTACGAGCAGTACTTC,CASSYGGSGYEQYF
TRBJ2-3,TRBV5-1,NA,NA,TGCGCCAGCAGCTTGGTCGGCCGTGGGCGGACAGATACGCAGTATTTT,CASSLVGRGRTDTQYF
TRBJ2-5,TRBV7-9,NA,NA,TGTGCCAGCAGCCCCCGACGGTTTCAAGAGACCCAGTACTTC,CASSPRRFQETQYF
TRBJ2-7,TRBV7-2,NA,NA,TGTGCCAGCAGTTCCGGGACAACCGTAACCTACGAGCAGTACTTC,CASSSGTTVTYEQYF
TRBJ2-7,TRBV21-1,NA,few,TGTGCCAGCAACGCCGCCTACGAGCAGTACTTC,CASNAAYEQYF
TRBJ2-7,TRBV18,TRBD2,NA,TGTGCCAGCTCACCACCTAGCGGGAACTACGAGCAGTACTTC,CASSPPSGNYEQYF
TRBJ2-2,TRBV4-3,TRBD1,once,TGCGCCAGCAGCCAAGGGGCGACAGGGAGAGTCGGGGAGCTGTTTTTT,CASSQGATGRVGELFF
TRBJ1-1,TRBV19,NA,NA,TGTGCCAGTTCTAGGAACACTGAAGCTTTCTTT,CASSRNTEAFF
TRBJ2-7,TRBV29-1,NA,NA,TGCAGCGCCAAAAAAGGGACAAGGGGTGTCTACGAGCAGTACTTC,CSAKKGTRGVYEQYF
TRBJ2-5,TRBV7-9,NA,NA,TGTGCCAGCAGCATGGTAGAGACCCAGTACTTC,CASSMVETQYF
TRBJ2-2,TRBV28,NA,NA,TGTGCCAGCAGTTTAGCCAGGAGAGATACCGGGGAGCTGTTTTTT,CASSLARRDTGELFF
TRBJ2-7,TRBV28,TRBD2,once,TGTGCCAGCAGTTTAGTCCCTAGCGGAAGCTCCTACGAGCAGTACTTC,CASSLVPSGSSYEQYF
TRBJ1-5,TRBV6-5,NA,NA,TGTGCCAGCAGACCGACGGGGTATCAGCCCCAGCATTTT,CASRPTGYQPQHF
TRBJ2-3,TRBV18,TRBD2,NA,TGTGCCAGCTCACCGGGACTAGCGGGAGTGGCAGATACGCAGTATTTT,CASSPGLAGVADTQYF
TRBJ1-5,TRBV7-9,NA,NA,TGTGCCAGCAGCTTAGCGACCAGGTCCATCAATCAGCCCCAGCATTTT,CASSLATRSINQPQHF
TRBJ2-7,TRBV30,NA,NA,TGTGCCTGGAGTTACAGGGATTTCTACGAGCAGTACTTC,CAWSYRDFYEQYF
TRBJ2-7,TRBV5-4,NA,NA,TGTGCCAGCAGCAGAGGACGTCTGTTGAGCTCCTACGAGCAGTACTTC,CASSRGRLLSSYEQYF
TRBJ2-5,TRBV5-4,NA,NA,TGTGCCAGCAGCTTGCCCCTCGGACACCCTACGGGGGAGACCCAGTACTTC,CASSLPLGHPTGETQYF
TRBJ2-7,TRBV30,NA,NA,TGTGCCTGGAGTGCCGTAGCGGTACTAGGGCAGTACTTC,CAWSAVAVLGQYF
TRBJ2-5,TRBV20-1,NA,NA,TGCAGTGCGAGCACGGAGACCCAGTACTTC,CSASTETQYF
TRBJ1-3,TRBV10-3,NA,NA,TGTGCCGCGGGGCGGGCTGGAAACACCATATATTTT,CAAGRAGNTIYF
TRBJ1-2,TRBV6-6,TRBD1,NA,TGTGCCAGCACCAGGGGGACAGGGAGGGGTGGCTACACCTTC,CASTRGTGRGGYTF
TRBJ2-7,TRBV9,NA,few,TGTGCCAGCAGCCCCACAGGGTTGGGCCCCTACGAGCAGTACTTC,CASSPTGLGPYEQYF
TRBJ2-3,TRBV5-1,NA,NA,TGCGCCAGCAGCTTGGACGGGAGAGTTCACACACGAGATACGCAGTATTTT,CASSLDGRVHTRDTQYF
TRBJ2-7,TRBV2,NA,NA,TGTGCCAGCATGAGGGGGTTTCAGGCCTACGAGCAGTACTTC,CASMRGFQAYEQYF
TRBJ2-1,TRBV7-3,NA,NA,TGTGCCAGCAGCTTGTCACCAGGGAATGAGCAGTTCTTC,CASSLSPGNEQFF
TRBJ2-1,TRBV2,TRBD2,NA,TGTGCCAGCACTCCGGGACTAGTCGGCAATGAGCAGTTCTTC,CASTPGLVGNEQFF
TRBJ2-5,TRBV7-9,TRBD1,NA,TGTGCCAGCAGCCGTGGACAGGGTTCGTACCAAGAGACCCAGTACTTC,CASSRGQGSYQETQYF
TRBJ2-7,TRBV29-1,NA,NA,TGCAGTGTGGGGGGCGGTCTCTACGAGCAGTACTTC,CSVGGGLYEQYF
TRBJ2-3,TRBV7-2,NA,NA,TGTGCCAGCAGCTTAGGCAGCACAGATACGCAGTATTTT,CASSLGSTDTQYF
TRBJ2-1,TRBV4-1,NA,NA,TGCGCCAGCAGCCAAGAGACGGGGAATGAGCAGTTCTTC,CASSQETGNEQFF
TRBJ1-2,TRBV28,NA,NA,TGTGCCAGCACTTTAGGGACCAGCCCCTATGGCTACACCTTC,CASTLGTSPYGYTF
TRBJ2-1,TRBV5-4,TRBD2,NA,TGTGCCAGCAGCCCGGAGAGCGGGAGTTACAATGAGCAGTTCTTC,CASSPESGSYNEQFF